This T cell receptor beta chain was observed in a study of blood T cell repertoires in COVID-19. This CDR3 has 14 amino acids. Germline CDR1 is SGHRS and CDR2 is YFSETQ. V was trimmed by 7 bases and J by 7 bases, leaving 15 bases between them. The table came from immunoSEQ multiplex PCR; TCRdb's copy has only in-frame clones and leaves some out. The sample yields about 130,000 clones, 65% to 85% seen once. Material for sequencing was peripheral blood. This receptor was obtained from a man aged 30 to 45 with COVID-19, enrolled during active disease. The chain carries TRBV5-1 and TRBJ1-6; perhaps TRBD1 as D (5 bases). The CDR3: CASSVGGGNSPLHF. CDR3 DNA sequence: TGCGCCAGCTCGGTTGGGGGAGGAAATTCACCCCTCCACTTT.